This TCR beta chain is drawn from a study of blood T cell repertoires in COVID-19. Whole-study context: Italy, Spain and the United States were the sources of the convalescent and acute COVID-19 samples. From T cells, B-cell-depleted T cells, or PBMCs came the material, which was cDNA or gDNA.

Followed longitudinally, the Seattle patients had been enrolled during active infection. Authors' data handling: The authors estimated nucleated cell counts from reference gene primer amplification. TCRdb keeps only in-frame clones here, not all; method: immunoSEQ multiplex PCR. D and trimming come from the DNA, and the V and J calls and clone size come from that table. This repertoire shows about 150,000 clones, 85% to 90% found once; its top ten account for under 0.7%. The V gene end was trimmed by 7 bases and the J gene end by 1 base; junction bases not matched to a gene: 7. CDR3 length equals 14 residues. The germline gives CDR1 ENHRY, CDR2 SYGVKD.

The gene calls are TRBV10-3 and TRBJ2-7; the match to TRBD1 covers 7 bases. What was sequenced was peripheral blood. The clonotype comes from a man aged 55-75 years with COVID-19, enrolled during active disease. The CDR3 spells CAITRDSFSYEQYF. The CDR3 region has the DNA TGTGCCATCACTAGGGACAGTTTTTCCTACGAGCAGTACTTC.